This T cell receptor beta chain was obtained from a study of T cell repertoires in cytomegalovirus infection. The wider study: Public TCR beta signatures marked donors with CMV infection and the matching HLA.

Study-level results: Summed public TCR beta family frequency identified CMV carriers bearing the relevant HLA. CMV-specific TCR beta clonotypes restricted by HLA-C dominated the ex vivo response.

This clonotype was detected only a few times. Its antigen is undetermined. Trimming cost V 1 base and J 6 bases, with 10 bases left between them. CDR1 is PRHDT and CDR2 is FYEKMQ in the germline V gene (reference sequence). CDR3 size: 15 residues. Via MiXCR, TCRdb re-called the reads, giving one row per CDR3 protein. This table holds over 150,000 distinct CDR3 sequences, about 18% found once. Sequencing was performed on CD8+ T cells from PBMCs. The gene calls are TRBV13 and TRBJ1-6, with D tentatively TRBD1 (6 bases). The sequence derives from a human donor in good health (CMV status not recorded). Some clones in this sample may be carry-over from other donors' samples. The CDR3 DNA follows: TGTGCCAGCAGCTTAGCTACAGGGCTTAATTCACCCCTCCACTTT. Translating gives CASSLATGLNSPLHF.